This T cell receptor (beta chain) was identified in a study of PD-1 blockade in classical Hodgkin lymphoma. Some clones are missing from TCRdb's copy, which holds only in-frame ones; the method was immunoSEQ multiplex PCR. The sample carries 15,000 to 25,000 clones, about 88% recorded once. The time point denotes: cycle 4 day 1 (C4D1), after 5 to 7 weeks of nivolumab. Exposure to brentuximab vedotin varied, and each patient had relapsed following autologous stem cell transplantation. CD8+ T cells were isolated from thawed PBMCs by magnetic negative selection. The sequence came from a human donor with classical Hodgkin lymphoma. The sequencing here drew on CD8+ T cells from blood, taken before the fourth cycle of nivolumab.

The CDR3 spells CASSHRGTGVTEAFF. CDR3 coding DNA: TGCGCCAGCAGCCACCGCGGGACAGGGGTTACTGAAGCTTTCTTT. V is TRBV4-3 and J is TRBJ1-1; 10 bases map to TRBD1. The CDR3 covers 15 residues. The ends lost 3 bases at V and 5 bases at J; junction bases unmatched: 6. Germline V gives CDR1 LGHNA, CDR2 YSLEER.